What follows describes a single T cell receptor beta chain. The germline V gene encodes CDR1 SNHLY and CDR2 FYNNEI. The junction had 7 bases not matched to a gene; V was cut back by 6 bases and J by 7 bases. The CDR3 extends over 13 amino acids. Produced via immunoSEQ multiplex PCR; TCRdb's table is partial and in-frame only. Of some 64,000 clones listed, more than 95% are singletons. This entry belongs to a study of technical replicates of blood from a handful of donors. The source is a human donor in good health. The rearrangement joins TRBV2 to TRBJ2-7, with 9 bases aligning to TRBD2. The specimen sequenced was T cells isolated from PBMCs. In DNA form, the CDR3 reads TGTGCCAGCAGCAGAGGACTAGCGAGGGAGCAGTACTTC. This sequence encodes CASSRGLAREQYF.